This T cell receptor beta chain was sequenced in a study of graft-versus-host responses after intestinal transplantation. Study background: Induction using anti-thymocyte globulin, followed by tacrolimus and steroids for 2 to 4 years, was given to all recipients.

With regard to this clone: The antigen is not known.

Study conclusions and caveats: Individuals carrying graft-donor T cell macrochimerism showed high graft-versus-host to host-versus-graft clonal ratios in allografts. GvH clones were identified in recipient marrow, with some first appearing in ileum or blood.

Here immunoSEQ multiplex PCR was the method, and the copy in TCRdb shows in-frame clones only, minus some. The sample includes over 85,000 clones, approximately 94% seen only once; the top ten take around 0.19%. From germline, CDR1 is SGHTA and CDR2 FQGTGA. The CDR3 loop spans 17 amino acids. V lost 0 bases to trimming and J lost 1 base, with 15 bases between them. The specimen was unstimulated CD4+ T cells sorted from spleen or lymph node cells, collected before transplant. The rearrangement joins TRBV7-3 to TRBJ1-1; possible D gene TRBD1, 5 bases. This TCR derives from a human donor who was the organ donor for an intestinal transplant. The CDR3 nucleotides are TGTGCCAGCAGCTTAACGACCCAACAGGCCGGGAACACTGAAGCTTTCTTT. This translates into CASSLTTQQAGNTEAFF.